This TCR beta chain was profiled in a study of response to subunit inactivated influenza vaccine. V lost 4 bases to trimming and J lost 6 bases; unmatched junction nucleotides: 6. Germline V gene data show CDR1 as MRHNA and CDR2 as SNTAGT. The CDR3 loop spans 14 amino acids. Findings and caveats of the study: It was the authors' suggestion that each seasonal influenza vaccination recruits few new T cells.

In TCRdb, the RT-PCR reads were re-called with MiXCR into one record per CDR3 protein. This sample has about half a million distinct CDR3 sequences, with 25% found just once. With respect to this clonotype: Its antigen is currently unknown.

Sequences were derived from CD4+ T cells sorted from PBMCs, sampled more than 4 days after vaccination. The sequence was collected from a man aged 50-60 years who received an inactivated influenza vaccine. The chain uses TRBV6-4 and TRBJ2-1, with 7 bases aligning to TRBD2. CDR3 sequence reads: CASSVAGVLNEQFF. The CDR3 DNA is TGTGCCAGCAGTGTTGCGGGAGTCCTCAATGAGCAGTTCTTC.